The 32 T cell receptor beta chains reported below all come from one sample, sequenced in a study of cytomegalovirus exposure and HLA in healthy donors. Assay: immunoSEQ multiplex PCR; the TCRdb copy retains only in-frame clones and omits some. Among about 150,000 clones listed, roughly 91% were seen once. The specimen was PBMCs. The receptors here all came from a woman under 30 in good health and CMV-seropositive.

The chain has TRBV10-3 and TRBJ2-3, with 12 bases aligning to TRBD2. The CDR3 runs to 15 residues. Per germline, CDR1 ENHRY and CDR2 SYGVKD. After removal of 3 bases from V and 3 bases from J, the junction contained 1 base not matched to a gene. Here the CDR3 reads CAISETSGRTDTQYF. In nucleotides, the CDR3 is TGTGCCATCAGTGAAACTAGCGGGAGGACAGATACGCAGTATTTT.

Concerning this clone itself: The same CDR3 arises from other DNA sequences in this sample as well. V gene TRBV5-1 combines with J gene TRBJ2-1; D gene unclear. CDR3 length: 15 residues. Trimming removed 0 bases at V and 3 bases at J, with 10 bases between. The germline V gene encodes CDR1 SGHRS and CDR2 YFSETQ. The CDR3 loop is CASSLDGTDYNEQFF. CDR3 nucleotide sequence: TGCGCCAGCAGCTTGGACGGTACCGACTACAATGAGCAGTTCTTC.

The chain couples TRBV5-5 to TRBJ2-3; 11 nucleotides align to TRBD1. Germline V lookup: CDR1 SGHKS, CDR2 YYEKEE (reference sequence). J lost 3 bases, V lost 2 bases, and 5 bases had no gene match. This CDR3 has 16 residues. CDR3 sequence: CASSLPGTGGTDTQYF. CDR3 in DNA: TGTGCCAGCAGCTTACCCGGGACAGGGGGTACAGATACGCAGTATTTT.

The J gene is TRBJ2-5, the V gene TRBV5-1, with D possibly TRBD2 on 6 matching bases. CDR3 length: 16 amino acids. CDR1 SGHRS and CDR2 YFSETQ come from the germline V gene. Deletions cut 0 bases from V and 5 bases from J, with 17 bases between. CDR3 loop: CASSLEAGGYRETQYF. Here the CDR3 DNA reads TGCGCCAGCAGCTTGGAAGCAGGAGGGTACCGGGAGACCCAGTACTTC.

This chain uses TRBV29-1 with TRBJ1-3; D unclear. Trimming took off 0 bases at V and 4 bases at J, with 4 bases between the two ends. Germline assignment: CDR1 SQVTM and CDR2 ANQGSEA. CDR3 length: 12 residues. The CDR3 nucleotides are TGCAGCGTTGAAGATCAAGGAAACACCATATATTTT. This encodes CSVEDQGNTIYF.

This chain links TRBV19 with TRBJ1-4; no clear D. CDR3 length: 14 residues. Trimming shortened V by 6 bases and J by 8 bases, and 16 bases separated the two germline ends. Germline CDR1 and CDR2: LNHDA and SQIVND (reference sequence). The DNA of the CDR3 is TGTGCCAGTAGACGGGGAGGGTTCAGGGAAAAACTGTTTTTT. Translation gives CASRRGGFREKLFF.

The chain couples TRBV30 to TRBJ1-5, with TRBD1 as a possible D gene (5 bases). Germline lookup yields CDR1 GTSNPN and CDR2 SVGIG (reference sequence). This CDR3 region has 16 residues. V lost 0 bases and J 0 bases, leaving 12 bases between the germline ends. The CDR3 DNA sequence: TGTGCCTGGAGTGTCAGGAGGGGTAATAGCAATCAGCCCCAGCATTTT. Translating gives CAWSVRRGNSNQPQHF.

The chain uses TRBV5-1 and TRBJ2-7, with 10 bases fitting TRBD2. This CDR3 spans 18 amino acids. Per germline, CDR1 SGHRS and CDR2 YFSETQ. Trimming at V came to 8 bases and at J to 4 bases, leaving 21 bases not matched to a gene. The CDR3 here is CARGEQRRTEAGGYEQYF. The CDR3 region has the DNA TGCGCCAGAGGAGAACAGCGACGGACCGAAGCGGGAGGGTACGAGCAGTACTTC.

The chain has TRBV7-8 and TRBJ2-7, with 9 bases fitting TRBD2. Trimming at V came to 10 bases and at J to 12 bases, leaving 13 bases not matched to a gene. Germline V gene lookup returns CDR1 SGHVS and CDR2 FQNEAQ. The CDR3 length is 12 residues. CDR3 sequence (DNA): TGTGCCACGTCTATGGGGCGGGAGGGCCCGTACTTC. Encoded protein: CATSMGREGPYF.

This rearrangement joins TRBV2 to TRBJ2-4; 7 bases agree with TRBD1. Trimming at V came to 4 bases and at J to 0 bases, leaving 3 bases not matched to a gene. Germline V gene data show CDR1 as SNHLY and CDR2 as FYNNEI. The CDR3 extends over 15 amino acids. The chain's CDR3 is CASSVQGRAKNIQYF. The CDR3 coding sequence is TGTGCCAGCAGTGTACAGGGGAGAGCCAAAAACATTCAGTACTTC.

This sequence joins TRBV30 and TRBJ2-1, with 9 positions matching TRBD2. In germline, CDR1 is GTSNPN, CDR2 SVGIG (reference sequence). There are 15 residues in the CDR3. V gave up 4 bases and J gave up 8 bases; unmatched junction bases: 12. Written as DNA, the CDR3 is TGTGCCTGGATAAGGTTGAGCGGGAGGTTGGATGAGCAGTTCTTC. Amino acid sequence: CAWIRLSGRLDEQFF.

The chain carries TRBV11-3 and TRBJ2-7, with D hard to call. Trimming stripped 1 base from V and 2 bases from J, with 12 bases between. This CDR3 is built from 15 residues. Germline CDR1 reads SGHNT; CDR2 reads YENEEA. CDR3 sequence: CASSLVISETYEQYF. The CDR3 DNA is TGTGCCAGCAGCTTAGTGATATCGGAGACCTACGAGCAGTACTTC.

This sequence joins TRBV4-1 and TRBJ2-1; tentative D call: TRBD2 (5 bases). Trimming shortened V by 1 base and J by 10 bases, and 20 bases separated the two germline ends. Germline lookup yields CDR1 MGHRA and CDR2 YSYEKL. The CDR3 is 16 amino acids. The CDR3 nucleotides read TGCGCCAGCAGCCAAGTTGACTTGGTCTCATCGGGGGAGCAGTTCTTC. This encodes CASSQVDLVSSGEQFF.

This chain connects TRBV6-1 to TRBJ2-1, with TRBD1 identical over 7 bases. Per the germline V gene, CDR1 is MNHNS and CDR2 is SASEGT. The CDR3 has 15 residues. The V and J ends lost 4 bases and 10 bases, in that order; junction bases with no gene match: 13. DNA of the CDR3: TGTGCCAGCAGTGTTTCCCAGGCGTCCAGGGGGGAGCAGTTCTTC. Residues: CASSVSQASRGEQFF.

This chain links TRBV5-1 with TRBJ2-3, with 8 positions matching TRBD1. CDR1 is SGHRS and CDR2 is YFSETQ in the germline V gene. The CDR3 loop spans 15 amino acids. Trimming took 4 bases from V and 6 from J; bases not matched to a gene: 10. For the CDR3, the DNA is TGCGCCAGCAGCCCCCGTGGACAGGGTTTGGATACGCAGTATTTT. Amino acids: CASSPRGQGLDTQYF.

The chain combines TRBV11-3 with TRBJ2-3; unclear D gene. V lost 0 bases to trimming and J lost 4 bases, with 5 bases between them. The CDR3 is made up of 13 amino acids. Germline V gives CDR1 SGHNT, CDR2 YENEEA. CDR3 region: CASSLDVADTQYF. CDR3 bases: TGTGCCAGCAGCTTAGACGTCGCAGATACGCAGTATTTT.

In its sample, this clone was seen a few times. The gene calls are TRBV4-3 and TRBJ2-7; D not resolved. The germline gives CDR1 LGHNA, CDR2 YSLEER. The CDR3 runs to 13 residues. The V end was cut by 1 base, the J end by 3 bases, with 7 bases between. The CDR3 is CASSQGAFYEQYF. DNA for the CDR3: TGCGCCAGCAGCCAAGGGGCATTCTACGAGCAGTACTTC.

CDR3 residues: CARGLAGVWETQYF. CDR3 bases: TGTGCCAGAGGACTAGCGGGAGTATGGGAGACCCAGTACTTC. The chain combines TRBV2 with TRBJ2-5, with TRBD2 identical over 13 bases. CDR3 length equals 14 residues. The germline gives CDR1 SNHLY, CDR2 FYNNEI. V was pared by 9 bases and J by 5 bases, with 6 bases of the junction left unmatched.

V usage is TRBV30 and J usage is TRBJ2-3; 8 positions match TRBD2. The CDR3 spans 15 residues. Germline CDR1 reads GTSNPN; CDR2 reads SVGIG (reference sequence). Trimming took 1 base from V and 2 from J; bases not matched to a gene: 5. CDR3 loop: CAWSGPGLVTDTQYF. CDR3 bases: TGTGCCTGGAGTGGACCGGGACTAGTCACAGATACGCAGTATTTT.

This chain links TRBV11-3 with TRBJ2-5, with TRBD2 matching over 13 bases. J was trimmed by 2 bases and V by 5 bases; bases with no gene match: 5. CDR1 is SGHNT, CDR2 YENEEA, per germline. The CDR3 contains 16 residues. For the CDR3, the DNA is TGTGCCAGCAGCCCCCGACTAGCGGGAGGTCAAGAGACCCAGTACTTC. This sequence encodes CASSPRLAGGQETQYF.

V usage is TRBV6-6 and J usage is TRBJ1-4; D is unclear. Trimming took 7 bases from V and 3 from J, leaving 15 bases between them. The CDR3 is made up of 15 amino acids. CDR1 is MNHNY and CDR2 is SVGAGI in the germline V gene (reference sequence). The CDR3 sequence is CASNPQTTANEKLFF. CDR3 sequence (DNA): TGTGCCAGCAACCCCCAGACCACAGCTAATGAAAAACTGTTTTTT.

The rearrangement links TRBV15 to TRBJ2-7; 13 bases are a match to TRBD2. This CDR3 is 17 amino acids long. Losses at the gene ends were 5 bases for V and 3 bases for J; bases not matched to a gene: 10. CDR1 and CDR2 (germline): LNHNV, YYDKDF (reference sequence). The CDR3 protein is CATSPRTGTSGNYEQYF. The CDR3 nucleotides are TGTGCCACCAGCCCACGAACCGGGACTAGCGGGAACTACGAGCAGTACTTC.

This clone was observed a few times. This chain links TRBV6-1 with TRBJ1-5, with D possibly matching TRBD1 (6 bases). The CDR3 consists of 15 residues. CDR1 is MNHNS and CDR2 is SASEGT in the germline V gene. The germline V and J ends were trimmed by 1 base and 6 bases, with 13 bases remaining between them. The CDR3 loop reads CASSEEFTGPQPQHF. CDR3 in DNA: TGTGCCAGCAGTGAAGAGTTTACAGGGCCTCAGCCCCAGCATTTT.

This chain uses TRBV2 with TRBJ2-1; 12 nucleotides agree with TRBD2. Germline V gene data show CDR1 as SNHLY and CDR2 as FYNNEI. V lost 7 bases, J lost 2 bases, and 18 bases stayed unmatched. The length of the CDR3 is 20 residues. The CDR3 loop is CASTQGGLAGYWLTYNEQFF. CDR3 nucleotide sequence: TGTGCCAGCACCCAGGGGGGACTAGCGGGCTATTGGCTCACCTACAATGAGCAGTTCTTC.

The chain employs TRBV28 and TRBJ2-7; 8 positions agree with TRBD1. V gave up 6 bases and J gave up 4 bases; unmatched junction bases: 2. The germline V gene encodes CDR1 MDHEN and CDR2 SYDVKM. The CDR3 sequence is 12 residues long. In DNA, the CDR3 is TGTGCCAGCAGGGACAGGGAGTACGAGCAGTACTTC. Amino acids: CASRDREYEQYF.

CDR3 sequence (DNA): TGTGCCAGTAAAAAGGGGGAGGGATGGTACGAGCAGTACTTC. It is translated as CASKKGEGWYEQYF. This chain uses TRBV19 with TRBJ2-7; a weak D match, TRBD2 (7 bases). The CDR3 totals 14 residues. The V gene's germline CDR1 is LNHDA and CDR2 SQIVND (reference sequence). V was cut by 7 bases and J by 4 bases, with 17 bases left in between.

This chain uses TRBV5-6 with TRBJ2-5; 14 bases align to TRBD2. V gave up 4 bases and J gave up 4 bases; unmatched junction bases: 6. Germline V CDR1 and CDR2: SGHDT, YYEEEE. The CDR3 loop spans 16 amino acids. The CDR3 DNA reads as TGTGCCAGCAGCCCGGGACTAGCGGGAGCGAGAGAGACCCAGTACTTC. Amino acid sequence: CASSPGLAGARETQYF. The entire variable domain, with the rest obtained from reference TRBV5-6 and TRBJ2-5, is as follows: DAGVTQSPTHLIKTRGQQVTLRCSPKSGHDTVSWYQQALGQGPQFIFQYYEEEERQRGNFPDRFSGHQFPNYSSELNVNALLLGDSALYLCASSPGLAGARETQYFGPGTRLLVL.

This clone was seen a single time. The V gene is TRBV19, the J gene TRBJ1-1, with 7 bases lining up with TRBD1. This CDR3 region has 14 residues. Germline values: CDR1 LNHDA, CDR2 SQIVND (reference sequence). V gave up 5 bases and J gave up 0 bases; unmatched junction bases: 3. CDR3 region: CASSQGQMNTEAFF. The DNA of the CDR3 is TGTGCCAGTAGTCAGGGACAGATGAACACTGAAGCTTTCTTT.

This chain uses TRBV29-1 with TRBJ2-3, with D perhaps TRBD2 (6 bases). The CDR3 spans 13 residues. Germline lookup yields CDR1 SQVTM and CDR2 ANQGSEA. V was trimmed by 8 bases and J by 3 bases, leaving 15 bases between them. The CDR3 region has the DNA TGCAGCATCTCGGAGGGGAGGACAGATACGCAGTATTTT. Its protein is CSISEGRTDTQYF.

This rearrangement joins TRBV11-2 to TRBJ2-1; D may be TRBD2 (5 bases). This CDR3 is 13 amino acids long. Germline values: CDR1 SGHAT, CDR2 FQNNGV. Trimming took 0 bases from V and 11 from J, leaving 11 bases between them. CDR3 amino acids: CASSLDRTRKQFF. The CDR3 nucleotides are TGTGCCAGCAGCTTAGATCGAACTAGAAAGCAGTTCTTC.

The genes are TRBV11-3 and TRBJ1-4; TRBD1 might be the D (6 bases). V lost 6 bases, J lost 8 bases, and 22 bases lay in between. The CDR3 spans 16 residues. In germline, CDR1 is SGHNT, CDR2 YENEEA. For the CDR3, the DNA is TGTGCCAGCAGTGGCGAGCGTTGGGGGCTAGAGGAAAAACTGTTTTTT. It translates to CASSGERWGLEEKLFF. Full variable domain (rest looked up from reference TRBV11-3 and TRBJ1-4): EAGVVQSPRYKIIEKKQPVAFWCNPISGHNTLYWYLQNLGQGPELLIRYENEEAVDDSQLPKDRFSAERLKGVDSTLKIQPAELGDSAVYLCASSGERWGLEEKLFFGSGTQLSVL.

V usage is TRBV6-5 and J usage is TRBJ2-7, with 7 nucleotides matching TRBD1. Germline values: CDR1 MNHEY, CDR2 SVGAGI. The J segment lost 4 bases and the V segment lost 6 bases, leaving 9 bases of the junction unmatched. CDR3 length equals 14 residues. The CDR3 is CASRITRQGYEQYF. Written as DNA, the CDR3 is TGTGCCAGCAGAATCACACGACAGGGTTACGAGCAGTACTTC.